The present entry profiles one T cell receptor beta chain with its context. A single base separates this from a much larger clone, so it may be a read error. TCRdb fed the 5' RACE reads into MiXCR, producing one record per CDR3 protein. The sample yields roughly 56,000 distinct CDR3 sequences, under 35% seen once. Per the germline V gene, CDR1 is SNHLY and CDR2 is FYNNEI. This CDR3 spans 16 amino acids. V lost 4 bases, J lost 5 bases, and 20 bases lay in between. The sample comprised tumor-infiltrating naive CD4+ T cells sorted from the breast tumor. Documented subset: naive CD4+ T cells, CD4+CD45RA+CD25-. This clonotype originated in a female donor with breast cancer. V usage is TRBV2 and J usage is TRBJ2-5; possible D gene TRBD2, 5 bases. CDR3 sequence: CASSGPGLGGVETQYF. The CDR3 DNA reads as TGTGCCAGCAGTGGTCCGGGGTTAGGAGGAGTGGAGACCCAGTACTTC. The entire variable domain, with the rest obtained from reference TRBV2 and TRBJ2-5, is as follows: EPEVTQTPSHQVTQMGQEVILRCVPISNHLYFYWYRQILGQKVEFLVSFYNNEISEKSEIFDDQFSVERPDGSNFTLKIRSTKLEDSAMYFCASSGPGLGGVETQYFGPGTRLLVL.